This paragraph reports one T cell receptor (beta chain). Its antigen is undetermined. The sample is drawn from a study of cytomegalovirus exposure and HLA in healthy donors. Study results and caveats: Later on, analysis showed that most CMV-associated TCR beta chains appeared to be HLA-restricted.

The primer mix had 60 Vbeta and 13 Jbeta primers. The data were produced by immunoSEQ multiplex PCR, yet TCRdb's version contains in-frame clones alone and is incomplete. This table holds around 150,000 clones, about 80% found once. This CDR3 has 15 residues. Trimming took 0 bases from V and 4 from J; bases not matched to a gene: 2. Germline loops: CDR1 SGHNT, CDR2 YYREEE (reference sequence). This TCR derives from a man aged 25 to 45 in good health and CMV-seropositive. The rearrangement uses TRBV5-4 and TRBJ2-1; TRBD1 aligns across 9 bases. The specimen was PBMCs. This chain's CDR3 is CASSLGQGDYNEQFF. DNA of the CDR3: TGTGCCAGCAGCTTGGGACAGGGGGATTACAATGAGCAGTTCTTC.